The 18 T cell receptor beta chains in this list originate from one sample, sequenced in a study of CD8+ T cells in alopecia areata. Stated treatment: oral pan-JAK inhibitor, 5-10 mg twice daily. Extracted RNA was reverse transcribed, and the resulting cDNA served as sequencing template. TCRdb keeps only in-frame clones here, not all; method: immunoSEQ multiplex PCR. The repertoire has about 200,000 clones, less than 45% of them found once; the top ten carry almost 0.5%. The specimen was CD4+ T cells sorted from blood, collected at approximately week 30, from a patient treated with tofacitinib. Source of these receptors: a human donor with alopecia areata.

The chain couples TRBV27 to TRBJ1-5; D gene unclear. V gave up 4 bases and J gave up 9 bases, with 13 bases separating them. The CDR3 covers 13 residues. In germline, CDR1 is MNHEY, CDR2 SMNVEV (reference sequence). The DNA for the CDR3 is TGTGCCAGCAGTTGGGGTGGGAAATGGCCCCAGCATTTT. It yields the protein CASSWGGKWPQHF.

This clone has a single count. The chain couples TRBV6-5 to TRBJ1-1; the D is unclear. Germline V CDR1 and CDR2: MNHEY, SVGAGI. V was cut by 2 bases and J by 1 base, with 8 bases left in between. CDR3 length: 14 amino acids. The CDR3 loop is CASSYLDQNTEAFF. CDR3 in DNA: TGTGCCAGCAGTTACCTCGATCAGAACACTGAAGCTTTCTTT.

Comment on this clone: This same CDR3 is encoded by further DNA sequences in the sample. This chain connects TRBV27 to TRBJ2-7; no firm D call. Per the germline V gene, CDR1 is MNHEY and CDR2 is SMNVEV (reference sequence). The length of the CDR3 is 14 residues. Between the trimmed V and J ends, which lost 3 bases and 0 bases, there was a span of 9 bases. DNA of the CDR3: TGTGCCAGCAGTTTGAGAGGAGACTCCTACGAGCAGTACTTC. Amino acid sequence: CASSLRGDSYEQYF.

In this sample, this clone turned up a few times. V and J are TRBV23-1 and TRBJ1-5, with 8 bases fitting TRBD1. TRBV23-1 is an open reading frame whose function is uncertain. V lost 3 bases to trimming and J lost 5 bases; unmatched junction nucleotides: 9. This CDR3 contains 16 residues. CDR3: CASSHPDRGNDQPQHF. In DNA form, the CDR3 reads TGCGCCAGCAGTCACCCTGACAGGGGAAACGATCAGCCCCAGCATTTT.

This clone turned up a few times. This CDR3 is CASSLGGVDQPQHF. The CDR3 DNA follows: TGTGCCAGCAGCTTAGGCGGGGTTGATCAGCCCCAGCATTTT. This chain links TRBV7-9 with TRBJ1-5; D is uncertain. V gave up 1 base and J gave up 5 bases, with 9 bases separating them. CDR3 length: 14 residues. Germline V gene sequence: CDR1 SEHNR, CDR2 FQNEAQ (reference sequence).

V is TRBV5-1 and J is TRBJ1-6; D ambiguous. This CDR3 comprises 14 residues. Trimming pared 2 bases from V and 8 bases from J, leaving 11 bases between. Germline CDR1 is SGHRS and CDR2 is YFSETQ. The CDR3 coding sequence is TGCGCCAGCAGCTTTAAGGGCCTCGATTCACCCCTCCACTTT. Protein sequence: CASSFKGLDSPLHF. The variable domain in full, completed from reference TRBV5-1 and TRBJ1-6, reads KAGVTQTPRYLIKTRGQQVTLSCSPISGHRSVSWYQQTPGQGLQFLFEYFSETQRNKGNFPGRFSGRQFSNSRSEMNVSTLELGDSALYLCASSFKGLDSPLHFGNGTRLTVT.

V usage is TRBV5-1 and J usage is TRBJ2-7; D is perhaps TRBD2 (5 bases). V was cut by 7 bases and J by 1 base, with 9 bases left in between. In germline, CDR1 is SGHRS, CDR2 YFSETQ. There are 12 residues in the CDR3. CDR3 sequence: CASSPGSYEQYF. The CDR3 DNA is TGCGCCAGCTCACCGGGGTCCTACGAGCAGTACTTC.

V is TRBV7-2 and J is TRBJ1-6, with a possible D match to TRBD1 (5 bases). The CDR3 runs to 15 residues. In germline, CDR1 is SGHTA, CDR2 FQGNSA. Trimming pared 0 bases from V and 6 bases from J, leaving 9 bases between. The DNA of the CDR3 is TGTGCCAGCAGCTTAGCGCAGGGAGTTAATTCACCCCTCCACTTT. Its translation: CASSLAQGVNSPLHF.

The gene calls are TRBV10-3 and TRBJ2-7, with D unresolved. The germline V and J ends were trimmed by 3 bases and 3 bases, with 12 bases remaining between them. This CDR3 is built from 14 residues. The germline gives CDR1 ENHRY, CDR2 SYGVKD. The DNA of the CDR3 is TGTGCCATCAGTGAAGGCCAGATTATCTACGAGCAGTACTTC. Its translation is CAISEGQIIYEQYF.

This clone was counted between two and nine times. The gene calls are TRBV6-6 and TRBJ2-7, with 8 positions matching TRBD2. The CDR3 is made up of 15 amino acids. Germline loops: CDR1 MNHNY, CDR2 SVGAGI (reference sequence). The V segment lost 5 bases and the J segment 6 bases; nucleotides outside the gene matches: 12. For the CDR3, the DNA is TGTGCCAGCAGTCCGTTAAGCGGGAGACTTTCCGAGCAGTACTTC. Amino acids: CASSPLSGRLSEQYF.

This clone has more than one count but fewer than ten. V and J are TRBV29-1 and TRBJ2-7; D might be TRBD1 (6 bases). The CDR3 length is 13 residues. Between the trimmed V and J ends, which lost 2 bases and 6 bases, there was a span of 14 bases. Germline values: CDR1 SQVTM, CDR2 ANQGSEA. The CDR3 DNA sequence: TGCAGCGTTGAAAGGCAGGGGCCTGGCGAGCAGTACTTC. Translation gives CSVERQGPGEQYF.

V is TRBV30 and J is TRBJ1-2; 7 bases map to TRBD1. The CDR3 covers 14 residues. Germline CDR1 is GTSNPN and CDR2 is SVGIG (reference sequence). V shed 4 bases, J shed 8 bases, and the junction held 13 bases outside the gene matches. The CDR3 nucleotides are TGTGCCTGGACCCTCGGGACAGTCGGAGGAGGCTACACCTTC. This translates into CAWTLGTVGGGYTF.

V and J are TRBV30 and TRBJ1-1; tentative D call: TRBD1 (5 bases). The CDR3 runs to 15 residues. V lost 2 bases and J 7 bases, leaving 20 bases between the germline ends. Germline values: CDR1 GTSNPN, CDR2 SVGIG (reference sequence). The CDR3 reads CAWSSKTDAKNEAFF. CDR3 sequence (DNA): TGTGCCTGGAGTTCAAAGACAGACGCCAAGAATGAAGCTTTCTTT.

The chain has TRBV5-1 and TRBJ2-7; D is perhaps TRBD2 (6 bases). This CDR3 comprises 14 residues. Germline loops: CDR1 SGHRS, CDR2 YFSETQ. Trimming pared 0 bases from V and 6 bases from J, leaving 13 bases between. CDR3: CASSLALQGGEQYF. CDR3 DNA sequence: TGCGCCAGCAGCTTGGCCCTGCAGGGAGGCGAGCAGTACTTC. Full variable domain (outside the CDR3, taken from reference TRBV5-1 and TRBJ2-7): KAGVTQTPRYLIKTRGQQVTLSCSPISGHRSVSWYQQTPGQGLQFLFEYFSETQRNKGNFPGRFSGRQFSNSRSEMNVSTLELGDSALYLCASSLALQGGEQYFGPGTRLTVT.

This chain links TRBV7-9 with TRBJ2-7; 7 nucleotides match TRBD2. The J segment lost 2 bases and the V segment lost 0 bases, leaving 7 bases of the junction unmatched. Germline V gene lookup returns CDR1 SEHNR and CDR2 FQNEAQ (reference sequence). The CDR3 spans 16 residues. CDR3 coding DNA: TGTGCCAGCAGCTTAGCTAGCGGGCGTCTGACCTACGAGCAGTACTTC. It encodes CASSLASGRLTYEQYF.

The chain couples TRBV29-1 to TRBJ2-4; D gene unclear. The CDR3 runs to 12 residues. Trimming cost V 4 bases and J 1 base, with 5 bases left between them. Germline V gene lookup returns CDR1 SQVTM and CDR2 ANQGSEA. The CDR3 nucleotides read TGCAGCGTTGGTCTGGCCAAAAACATTCAGTACTTC. Its protein is CSVGLAKNIQYF.

The chain joins TRBV5-1 to TRBJ2-5; perhaps TRBD2 as D (6 bases). Looked up from germline, CDR1 is SGHRS and CDR2 is YFSETQ. Trimming took off 4 bases at V and 2 bases at J, with 15 bases between the two ends. CDR3 length equals 15 residues. The CDR3 spells CASSHSTSTQETQYF. CDR3 sequence (DNA): TGCGCCAGCAGCCATTCGACTAGTACTCAAGAGACCCAGTACTTC.

The V call is TRBV30, the J call TRBJ2-4, with TRBD2 as a possible D gene (6 bases). This CDR3 is built from 14 residues. V lost 3 bases, J lost 7 bases, and 16 bases lay in between. CDR1 and CDR2 from the germline V gene are GTSNPN and SVGIG (reference sequence). The CDR3, as DNA: TGTGCCTGGAGCGTCGGGAGCGCGGAGAACATTCAGTACTTC. This sequence encodes CAWSVGSAENIQYF.